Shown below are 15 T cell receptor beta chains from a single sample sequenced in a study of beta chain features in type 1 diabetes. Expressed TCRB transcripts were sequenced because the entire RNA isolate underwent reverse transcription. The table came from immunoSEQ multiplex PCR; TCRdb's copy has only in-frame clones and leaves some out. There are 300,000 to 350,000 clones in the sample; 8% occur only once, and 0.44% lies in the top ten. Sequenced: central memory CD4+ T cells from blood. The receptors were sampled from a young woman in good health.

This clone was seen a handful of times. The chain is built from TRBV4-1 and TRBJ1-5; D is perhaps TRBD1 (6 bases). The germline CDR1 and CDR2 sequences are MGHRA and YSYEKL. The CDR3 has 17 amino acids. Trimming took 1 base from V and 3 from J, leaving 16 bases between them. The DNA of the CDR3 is TGCGCCAGCAGCCAAGCTGTTACAGGGAACGACAATCAGCCCCAGCATTTT. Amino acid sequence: CASSQAVTGNDNQPQHF.

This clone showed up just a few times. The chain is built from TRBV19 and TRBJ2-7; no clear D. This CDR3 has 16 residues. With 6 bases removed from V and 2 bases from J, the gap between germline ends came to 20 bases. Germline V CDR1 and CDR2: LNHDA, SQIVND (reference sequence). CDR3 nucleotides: TGTGCCAGTAGAACACCCCTGCACGTTATTACCTACGAGCAGTACTTC. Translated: CASRTPLHVITYEQYF.

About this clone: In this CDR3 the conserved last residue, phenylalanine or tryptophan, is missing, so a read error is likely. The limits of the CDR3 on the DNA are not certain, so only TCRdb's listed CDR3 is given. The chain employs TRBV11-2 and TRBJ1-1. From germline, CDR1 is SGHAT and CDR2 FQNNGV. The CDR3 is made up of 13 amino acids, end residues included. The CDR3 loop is CASSSLGRENFFL.

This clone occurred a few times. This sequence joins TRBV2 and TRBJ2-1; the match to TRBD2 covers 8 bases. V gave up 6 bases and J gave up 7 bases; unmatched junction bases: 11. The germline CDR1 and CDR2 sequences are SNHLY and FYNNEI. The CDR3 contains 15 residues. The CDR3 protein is CASSRSSGLPNEQFF. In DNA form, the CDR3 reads TGTGCCAGCAGCCGATCTAGCGGGTTACCTAATGAGCAGTTCTTC.

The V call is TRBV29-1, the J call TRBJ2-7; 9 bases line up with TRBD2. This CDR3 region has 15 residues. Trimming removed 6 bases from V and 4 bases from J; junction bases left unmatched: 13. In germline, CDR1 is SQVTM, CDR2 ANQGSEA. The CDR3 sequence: CSVERAGGPSYEQYF. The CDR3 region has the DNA TGCAGCGTCGAAAGAGCGGGAGGTCCGTCATACGAGCAGTACTTC.

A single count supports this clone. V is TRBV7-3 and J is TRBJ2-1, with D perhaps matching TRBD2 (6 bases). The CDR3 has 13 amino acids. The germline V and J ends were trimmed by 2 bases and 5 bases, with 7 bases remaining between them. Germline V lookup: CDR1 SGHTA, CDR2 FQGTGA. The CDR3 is CASSLQRDNEQFF. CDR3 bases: TGTGCCAGCAGCTTACAGCGGGACAATGAGCAGTTCTTC.

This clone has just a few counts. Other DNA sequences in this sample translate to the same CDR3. In DNA, the CDR3 is TGCGCCAGCAGCTTGGGGGGCGACACCTACAATGAGCAGTTCTTC. It translates to CASSLGGDTYNEQFF. The chain is built from TRBV5-1 and TRBJ2-1; weak D call: TRBD1 (5 bases). Trimming pared 0 bases from V and 2 bases from J, leaving 9 bases between. Germline CDR1 is SGHRS and CDR2 is YFSETQ. The CDR3 loop spans 15 amino acids. Filled out from reference TRBV5-1 and TRBJ2-1, the complete variable domain reads KAGVTQTPRYLIKTRGQQVTLSCSPISGHRSVSWYQQTPGQGLQFLFEYFSETQRNKGNFPGRFSGRQFSNSRSEMNVSTLELGDSALYLCASSLGGDTYNEQFFGPGTRLTVL.

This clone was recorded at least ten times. As DNA, the CDR3 is TGTGCCAGCAGCTTTCTATGGGCTAGTGAGCAGTTCTTC. Protein product: CASSFLWASEQFF. V is TRBV5-5 and J is TRBJ2-1; D is undetermined. CDR1 and CDR2 from the germline V gene are SGHKS and YYEKEE (reference sequence). Deletions cut 2 bases from V and 9 bases from J, with 12 bases between. The length of the CDR3 is 13 residues.

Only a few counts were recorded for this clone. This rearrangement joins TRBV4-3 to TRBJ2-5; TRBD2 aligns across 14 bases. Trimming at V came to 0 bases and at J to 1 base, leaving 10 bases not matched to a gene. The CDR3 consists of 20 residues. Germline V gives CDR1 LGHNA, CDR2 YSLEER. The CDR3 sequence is CASSQDLMTSGRASQETQYF. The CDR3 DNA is TGCGCCAGCAGCCAAGATTTGATGACTAGCGGGAGGGCTAGCCAAGAGACCCAGTACTTC.

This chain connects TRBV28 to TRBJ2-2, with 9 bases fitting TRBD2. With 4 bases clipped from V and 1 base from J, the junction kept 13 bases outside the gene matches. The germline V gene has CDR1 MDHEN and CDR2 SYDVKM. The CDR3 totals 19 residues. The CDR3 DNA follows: TGTGCCAGCAGTTACGTCCCAGCGGGAGGCCCTCGGAACACCGGGGAGCTGTTTTTT. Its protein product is CASSYVPAGGPRNTGELFF. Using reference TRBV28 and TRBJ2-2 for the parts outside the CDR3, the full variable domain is DVKVTQSSRYLVKRTGEKVFLECVQDMDHENMFWYRQDPGLGLRLIYFSYDVKMKEKGDIPEGYSVSREKKERFSLILESASTNQTSMYLCASSYVPAGGPRNTGELFFGEGSRLTVL.

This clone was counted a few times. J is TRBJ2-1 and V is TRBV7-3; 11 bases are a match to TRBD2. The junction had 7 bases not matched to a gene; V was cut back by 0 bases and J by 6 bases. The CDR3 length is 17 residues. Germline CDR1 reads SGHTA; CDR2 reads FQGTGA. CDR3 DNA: TGTGCCAGCAGCTTAACTGTTACTAGCGGGAGTCGCAATGAGCAGTTCTTC. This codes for CASSLTVTSGSRNEQFF. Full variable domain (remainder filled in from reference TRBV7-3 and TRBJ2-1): GAGVSQTPSNKVTEKGKYVELRCDPISGHTALYWYRQSLGQGPEFLIYFQGTGAADDSGLPNDRFFAVRPEGSVSTLKIQRTERGDSAVYLCASSLTVTSGSRNEQFFGPGTRLTVL.

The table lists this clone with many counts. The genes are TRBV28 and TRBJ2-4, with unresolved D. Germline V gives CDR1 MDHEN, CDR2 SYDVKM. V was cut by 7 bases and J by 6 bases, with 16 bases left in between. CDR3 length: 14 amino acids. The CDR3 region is CASTRGGKGNIQYF. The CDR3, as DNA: TGTGCCAGCACCCGAGGCGGAAAAGGAAACATTCAGTACTTC.

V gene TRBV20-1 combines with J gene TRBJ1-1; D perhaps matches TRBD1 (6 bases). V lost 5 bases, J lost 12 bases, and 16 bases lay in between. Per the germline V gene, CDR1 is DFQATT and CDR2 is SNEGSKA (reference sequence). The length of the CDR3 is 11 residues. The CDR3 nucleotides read TGCAGTGCTGAATTCAGGGACATTACTTTCTTT. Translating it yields CSAEFRDITFF.

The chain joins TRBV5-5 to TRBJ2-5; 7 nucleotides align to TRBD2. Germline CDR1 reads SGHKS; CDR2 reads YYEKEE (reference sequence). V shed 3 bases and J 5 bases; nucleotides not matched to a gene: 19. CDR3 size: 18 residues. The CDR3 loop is CASSSRSAGSVFVETQYF. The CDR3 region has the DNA TGTGCCAGCAGCTCCCGGTCAGCGGGATCTGTTTTTGTGGAGACCCAGTACTTC. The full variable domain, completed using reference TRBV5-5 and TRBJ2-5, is DAGVTQSPTHLIKTRGQQVTLRCSPISGHKSVSWYQQVLGQGPQFIFQYYEKEERGRGNFPDRFSARQFPNYSSELNVNALLLGDSALYLCASSSRSAGSVFVETQYFGPGTRLLVL.

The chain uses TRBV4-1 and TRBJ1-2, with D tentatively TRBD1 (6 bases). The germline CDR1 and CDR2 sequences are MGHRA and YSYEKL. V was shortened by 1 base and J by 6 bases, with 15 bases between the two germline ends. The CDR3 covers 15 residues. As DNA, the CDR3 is TGCGCCAGCAGCCAAGTCAGAGGGGGGGCGCATGGCTACACCTTC. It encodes CASSQVRGGAHGYTF.